The sequence of this T cell receptor (beta chain) was determined in a study of post-analysis software for immune sequencing data. Study overall: Courses of disease covered relapsing-remitting, secondary progressive and progressive-relapsing multiple sclerosis. Study findings and constraints: Compared against controls, patients with multiple sclerosis displayed significantly lower normalized Chao1 diversity. There were roughly 5 TRBV segments more frequent in patients than controls, and TRBV5-6, TRBV5-1 and TRBV20-1 were among them. F measure clustering grouped samples strongly by preparation batch.

Included in the TCR beta cDNA libraries were unique molecular identifiers. Between about 0.9 and 11 million T cells gave rise to hundreds of thousands of cDNA molecules. TCRdb processed the PCR reads anew with MiXCR; each CDR3 protein has one entry. The sample lists around 500,000 distinct CDR3 sequences; around 36% were seen once. CDR1 and CDR2 from the germline V gene are MNHEY and SMNVEV (reference sequence). Between the trimmed V and J ends, which lost 8 bases and 2 bases, there was a span of 14 bases. The CDR3 contains 14 residues. A note on this clonotype: Antigen unknown.

Material for sequencing was blood. The chain carries TRBV27 and TRBJ2-3; D may correspond to TRBD1 or TRBD2 (5 bases each). The sequence was obtained from a girl under 18 with multiple sclerosis. CDR3 DNA: TGTGCCAGCGGCCCGGGACCTAACACAGATACGCAGTATTTT. Translating gives CASGPGPNTDTQYF.